A single sample is the source of the 32 T cell receptor beta chains below, sequenced in a study of cytomegalovirus exposure and HLA in healthy donors. PCR used 60 Vbeta primers and 13 Jbeta primers. Repertoires were generated with immunoSEQ multiplex PCR, while TCRdb's copy carries only in-frame clones and drops some. The profile shows around 150,000 clones, more than 80% of them singletons. The sequenced sample consisted of PBMCs. Receptors were obtained from a woman in her 30s in good health and CMV-seropositive.

V is TRBV5-1 and J is TRBJ2-3; 9 bases match TRBD2. This CDR3 is 15 amino acids long. J was trimmed by 4 bases and V by 4 bases; bases with no gene match: 7. The germline CDR1 and CDR2 sequences are SGHRS and YFSETQ. CDR3 DNA: TGCGCCAGCAGCCCAGGGCTAGCGGGGTCAGATACGCAGTATTTT. Its protein product is CASSPGLAGSDTQYF. Based on the CDR3 plus reference TRBV5-1 and TRBJ2-3, the full variable domain is KAGVTQTPRYLIKTRGQQVTLSCSPISGHRSVSWYQQTPGQGLQFLFEYFSETQRNKGNFPGRFSGRQFSNSRSEMNVSTLELGDSALYLCASSPGLAGSDTQYFGPGTRLTVL.

The CDR3 loop is CASNPWRGQETQYF. CDR3 nucleotide sequence: TGTGCCAGCAACCCGTGGCGGGGGCAAGAGACCCAGTACTTC. This chain uses TRBV7-9 with TRBJ2-5; 7 bases agree with TRBD2. The germline CDR1 and CDR2 sequences are SEHNR and FQNEAQ (reference sequence). This CDR3 region has 14 residues. The V segment lost 7 bases and the J segment 2 bases; nucleotides outside the gene matches: 7.

The rearrangement joins TRBV11-2 to TRBJ1-1; D unresolved. Germline V CDR1 and CDR2: SGHAT, FQNNGV. The ends were cut back, 0 bases at V and 4 bases at J, with 12 bases in the middle. There are 15 residues in the CDR3. CDR3 residues: CASSLDGPGGTEAFF. DNA of the CDR3: TGTGCCAGCAGCTTAGATGGCCCGGGTGGCACTGAAGCTTTCTTT.

The J gene is TRBJ2-1, the V gene TRBV7-2; 12 positions agree with TRBD2. The CDR3 runs to 15 residues. The V gene's germline CDR1 is SGHTA and CDR2 FQGNSA. The J segment lost 7 bases and the V segment lost 3 bases, leaving 4 bases of the junction unmatched. The CDR3 coding sequence is TGTGCCAGCAGCTTGACTAGCGGGGGCGTTAATGAGCAGTTCTTC. The encoded protein is CASSLTSGGVNEQFF.

The table lists this clone with a count of one. The rearrangement uses TRBV11-2 and TRBJ2-7; D might be TRBD2 (5 bases). Germline assignment: CDR1 SGHAT and CDR2 FQNNGV. The CDR3 runs to 14 residues. The V and J ends lost 5 bases and 6 bases respectively, with 17 bases between them. CDR3 region: CASSPARGVGEQYF. The DNA of the CDR3 is TGTGCCAGCAGCCCCGCCCGGGGTGTAGGCGAGCAGTACTTC.

This sequence joins TRBV7-3 and TRBJ2-3; 9 bases align to TRBD1. The V segment lost 1 base and the J segment 2 bases; nucleotides outside the gene matches: 4. This CDR3 comprises 16 residues. Germline V lookup: CDR1 SGHTA, CDR2 FQGTGA. This CDR3 reads CASSLKGTGHTDTQYF. The CDR3 nucleotides are TGTGCCAGCAGCTTAAAAGGGACAGGGCACACAGATACGCAGTATTTT.

J is TRBJ1-1 and V is TRBV2; possible D gene TRBD1, 5 bases. This CDR3 spans 12 amino acids. The germline V gene has CDR1 SNHLY and CDR2 FYNNEI. Trimming left V 6 bases short and J 4 bases short, with 9 bases between. This CDR3 is CASSAGFTEAFF. The DNA of the CDR3 is TGTGCCAGCAGCGCAGGGTTCACTGAAGCTTTCTTT.

V gene TRBV12-5 combines with J gene TRBJ2-5; TRBD2 agrees at 9 bases. CDR3 size: 13 residues. The trim removed 7 bases at V and 3 bases at J, leaving 3 bases unmatched. Germline V CDR1 and CDR2: LGHNT, FRNRAP. The CDR3 reads CASALAGEETQYF. CDR3 in DNA: TGTGCTAGTGCCTTAGCGGGGGAAGAGACCCAGTACTTC.

The chain uses TRBV5-1 and TRBJ2-3, with 14 bases lining up with TRBD2. The CDR3 is 18 residues long. Trimming cost V 4 bases and J 0 bases; bases outside gene matches: 7. Per the germline V gene, CDR1 is SGHRS and CDR2 is YFSETQ. The CDR3: CASSTGLAGGTSTDTQYF. CDR3 bases: TGCGCCAGCAGCACCGGACTAGCGGGGGGAACTAGCACAGATACGCAGTATTTT.

This chain connects TRBV15 to TRBJ2-1; TRBD1 might be the D (5 bases). V was trimmed by 0 bases and J by 10 bases, leaving 10 bases between them. The germline gives CDR1 LNHNV, CDR2 YYDKDF (reference sequence). This CDR3 spans 13 amino acids. The chain's CDR3 is CATSRDRTSEQFF. The CDR3, as DNA: TGTGCCACCAGCAGAGATCGGACATCGGAGCAGTTCTTC.

The chain recombines TRBV10-3 with TRBJ1-2, with 10 nucleotides matching TRBD1. V lost 5 bases and J lost 4; bases outside the gene matches: 1. Looked up from germline, CDR1 is ENHRY and CDR2 is SYGVKD. This CDR3 is 13 amino acids long. The CDR3 is CAISRTGGYGYTF. CDR3 nucleotide sequence: TGTGCCATCAGTAGGACAGGGGGCTATGGCTACACCTTC.

The chain links TRBV6-1 to TRBJ2-5, with TRBD2 identical over 7 bases. J was trimmed by 3 bases and V by 2 bases; bases with no gene match: 3. The CDR3 length is 14 residues. Germline CDR1 MNHNS, CDR2 SASEGT. CDR3 protein: CASSEYRGEETQYF. CDR3 nucleotides: TGTGCCAGCAGTGAATATCGGGGGGAAGAGACCCAGTACTTC.

This chain connects TRBV28 to TRBJ2-7, with 7 bases identical to TRBD1. The CDR3 is made up of 11 amino acids. V was clipped by 8 bases and J by 4 bases; unmatched bases: 2. Germline CDR1 MDHEN, CDR2 SYDVKM. The CDR3 DNA is TGTGCCAGCGGGGGACAGTACGAGCAGTACTTC. This encodes CASGGQYEQYF. The full variable domain, rest sourced from reference TRBV28 and TRBJ2-7, is DVKVTQSSRYLVKRTGEKVFLECVQDMDHENMFWYRQDPGLGLRLIYFSYDVKMKEKGDIPEGYSVSREKKERFSLILESASTNQTSMYLCASGGQYEQYFGPGTRLTVT.

This sequence joins TRBV6-5 and TRBJ2-1; 7 bases line up with TRBD1. Germline CDR1 reads MNHEY; CDR2 reads SVGAGI. This CDR3 comprises 12 residues. Trimming took 0 bases from V and 11 from J; bases not matched to a gene: 1. The DNA for the CDR3 is TGTGCCAGCAGTTACTCGACAGGGAAGCAGTTCTTC. Amino acid sequence: CASSYSTGKQFF.

V is TRBV13 and J is TRBJ2-5; 7 bases match TRBD2. The V gene end was trimmed by 5 bases and the J gene end by 4 bases; junction bases not matched to a gene: 10. Germline CDR1 reads PRHDT; CDR2 reads FYEKMQ (reference sequence). There are 15 residues in the CDR3. Written as DNA, the CDR3 is TGTGCCAGCAGCACCCGACTAGCAGGGTCAGAGACCCAGTACTTC. It is translated as CASSTRLAGSETQYF. Combining the CDR3 with reference TRBV13 and TRBJ2-5 gives the whole variable domain AAGVIQSPRHLIKEKRETATLKCYPIPRHDTVYWYQQGPGQDPQFLISFYEKMQSDKGSIPDRFSAQQFSDYHSELNMSSLELGDSALYFCASSTRLAGSETQYFGPGTRLLVL.

The chain carries TRBV7-3 and TRBJ1-1; a possible D gene is TRBD1 (6 bases). The CDR3 is 15 amino acids. Germline V gene lookup returns CDR1 SGHTA and CDR2 FQGTGA. Trimming removed 5 bases at V and 3 bases at J, with 16 bases between. The CDR3 DNA reads TGTGCCAGCAGCCAGGGAAGGGCAGGGGACACTGAAGCTTTCTTT. Its translation is CASSQGRAGDTEAFF.

This clone showed up just a few times. The V gene is TRBV11-2, the J gene TRBJ2-3, with D possibly TRBD2 on 6 matching bases. Germline V CDR1 and CDR2: SGHAT, FQNNGV. The V and J ends lost 5 bases and 5 bases respectively, with 17 bases between them. The CDR3 covers 15 residues. The CDR3 reads CASSPATGVVDTQYF. CDR3 DNA sequence: TGTGCCAGCAGCCCGGCTACGGGAGTAGTAGATACGCAGTATTTT.

The chain joins TRBV7-2 to TRBJ2-3, with a possible D match to TRBD1 (6 bases). CDR3 length equals 12 residues. Germline assignment: CDR1 SGHTA and CDR2 FQGNSA. V was clipped by 5 bases and J by 5 bases, with 8 bases between them. CDR3 residues: CASSRRGDTQYF. CDR3 bases: TGTGCCAGCAGCCGCAGGGGAGATACGCAGTATTTT.

The chain joins TRBV27 to TRBJ2-2; 7 bases are a match to TRBD1. This CDR3 is built from 16 residues. Germline V gene sequence: CDR1 MNHEY, CDR2 SMNVEV (reference sequence). Trimming removed 4 bases from V and 1 base from J; junction bases left unmatched: 6. CDR3 bases: TGTGCCAGCAGTTCCCACAGGGGTTTGAACACCGGGGAGCTGTTTTTT. This encodes CASSSHRGLNTGELFF.

This clone was seen a single time. The chain carries TRBV18 and TRBJ1-2, with TRBD1 matching 10 bases. This CDR3 contains 14 residues. CDR1 and CDR2 from the germline V gene are KGHSH and LQKENI. After removal of 3 bases from V and 6 bases from J, the junction contained 4 bases not matched to a gene. The CDR3 coding sequence is TGTGCCAGCTCACCCGGACAGGGGGATGATGGCTACACCTTC. Translation: CASSPGQGDDGYTF.

V is TRBV6-1 and J is TRBJ1-5; TRBD1 matches at 11 bases. Trimming at V came to 2 bases and at J to 7 bases, leaving 13 bases not matched to a gene. Looked up from germline, CDR1 is MNHNS and CDR2 is SASEGT. The CDR3 is 18 residues long. CDR3 nucleotides: TGTGCCAGCAGTGAAAGGACAGGGGGCAAGGTTGTGGCCCAGCCCCAGCATTTT. Translated: CASSERTGGKVVAQPQHF.

The chain carries TRBV7-2 and TRBJ2-2, with D perhaps matching TRBD1 (6 bases). The ends were cut back, 5 bases at V and 7 bases at J, with 20 bases in the middle. CDR1 and CDR2 (germline): SGHTA, FQGNSA. This CDR3 region has 16 residues. The CDR3 is CASSRFPRGSDGELFF. DNA of the CDR3: TGTGCCAGCAGCCGTTTCCCGAGGGGGTCGGACGGGGAGCTGTTTTTT. Together with reference TRBV7-2 and TRBJ2-2, the CDR3 gives the full variable domain: GAGVSQSPSNKVTEKGKDVELRCDPISGHTALYWYRQSLGQGLEFLIYFQGNSAPDKSGLPSDRFSAERTGGSVSTLTIQRTQQEDSAVYLCASSRFPRGSDGELFFGEGSRLTVL.

The DNA of the CDR3 is TGTGCCAGCAGCTTACATGTACGGCAGCCCCAGCATTTT. Its translation: CASSLHVRQPQHF. The chain joins TRBV7-2 to TRBJ1-5; D gene ambiguous. The CDR3 has 13 amino acids. Trimming removed 2 bases at V and 7 bases at J, with 9 bases between. Germline V gene data show CDR1 as SGHTA and CDR2 as FQGNSA. Supplemented by reference TRBV7-2 and TRBJ1-5, the full variable domain reads GAGVSQSPSNKVTEKGKDVELRCDPISGHTALYWYRQSLGQGLEFLIYFQGNSAPDKSGLPSDRFSAERTGGSVSTLTIQRTQQEDSAVYLCASSLHVRQPQHFGDGTRLSIL.

The chain is built from TRBV9 and TRBJ1-4; TRBD1 aligns across 9 bases. CDR3 length: 16 amino acids. Germline V gives CDR1 SGDLS, CDR2 YYNGEE. Trimming removed 2 bases from V and 1 base from J; junction bases left unmatched: 3. CDR3 DNA: TGTGCCAGCAGCGTTCGGACAGGGGTAACTAATGAAAAACTGTTTTTT. It translates to CASSVRTGVTNEKLFF.

V gene TRBV5-1 combines with J gene TRBJ1-2, with 7 bases lining up with TRBD1. V gave up 4 bases and J gave up 11 bases; unmatched junction bases: 5. CDR3 size: 11 residues. Germline V gene data show CDR1 as SGHRS and CDR2 as YFSETQ. The CDR3 loop is CASSLGQVYTF. CDR3 nucleotides: TGCGCCAGCAGCCTCGGACAGGTTTACACCTTC.

V and J are TRBV5-6 and TRBJ2-1, with D unclear. The CDR3 is 13 residues long. Germline values: CDR1 SGHDT, CDR2 YYEEEE. V lost 0 bases and J lost 5, with 6 bases in between. This CDR3 reads CASSLERNNEQFF. The DNA for the CDR3 is TGTGCCAGCAGCTTGGAGAGAAACAATGAGCAGTTCTTC.

This clone was seen a single time. V is TRBV2 and J is TRBJ1-2; 9 bases agree with TRBD1. The CDR3 is 13 residues long. CDR1 and CDR2 from the germline V gene are SNHLY and FYNNEI. V shed 8 bases and J 6 bases; nucleotides not matched to a gene: 7. CDR3: CASSPDRGDGYTF. The DNA for the CDR3 is TGTGCCAGCTCACCCGACAGGGGGGATGGCTACACCTTC.

The rearrangement links TRBV6-1 to TRBJ1-2; TRBD1 aligns across 7 bases. The germline V gene encodes CDR1 MNHNS and CDR2 SASEGT. V was clipped by 7 bases and J by 5 bases; unmatched bases: 10. This CDR3 has 14 amino acids. The CDR3 sequence is CASNNRGFGYGYTF. In DNA, the CDR3 is TGTGCCAGCAATAACAGGGGCTTCGGTTATGGCTACACCTTC.

This chain connects TRBV18 to TRBJ1-1, with TRBD1 as a possible D gene (6 bases). The V gene lost 3 bases and the J gene lost 3 bases, with 17 bases spanning the gap. This CDR3 comprises 16 residues. Germline-derived CDR1 and CDR2 are KGHSH and LQKENI. The CDR3 DNA follows: TGTGCCAGCTCACCTCGTGGGGGCAGGGTTGACACTGAAGCTTTCTTT. Translated, it gives CASSPRGGRVDTEAFF.

The chain has TRBV7-9 and TRBJ1-6, with 7 bases fitting TRBD1. V lost 5 bases and J lost 7; bases outside the gene matches: 5. Per germline, CDR1 SEHNR and CDR2 FQNEAQ (reference sequence). The CDR3 covers 14 residues. CDR3 in amino acids: CASSPGQPNSPLHF. CDR3 sequence (DNA): TGTGCCAGCAGCCCGGGACAGCCGAATTCACCCCTCCACTTT. The variable domain in full, completed from reference TRBV7-9 and TRBJ1-6, reads DTGVSQNPRHKITKRGQNVTFRCDPISEHNRLYWYRQTLGQGPEFLTYFQNEAQLEKSRLLSDRFSAERPKGSFSTLEIQRTEQGDSAMYLCASSPGQPNSPLHFGNGTRLTVT.

This chain connects TRBV28 to TRBJ1-4; the match to TRBD1 covers 8 bases. This CDR3 has 15 residues. In germline, CDR1 is MDHEN, CDR2 SYDVKM. The J segment lost 6 bases and the V segment lost 2 bases, leaving 5 bases of the junction unmatched. The DNA of the CDR3 is TGTGCCAGCAGTTTACCGCAGGGGGCTCATGAAAAACTGTTTTTT. Its translation is CASSLPQGAHEKLFF. Variable domain in full (rest from reference TRBV28 and TRBJ1-4): DVKVTQSSRYLVKRTGEKVFLECVQDMDHENMFWYRQDPGLGLRLIYFSYDVKMKEKGDIPEGYSVSREKKERFSLILESASTNQTSMYLCASSLPQGAHEKLFFGSGTQLSVL.

The gene calls are TRBV28 and TRBJ1-2, with TRBD1 matching 9 bases. J gave up 2 bases and V 2 bases, and 6 bases lay outside the gene matches. This CDR3 region has 16 residues. The germline V gene has CDR1 MDHEN and CDR2 SYDVKM. CDR3 sequence (DNA): TGTGCCAGCAGTTTAAAACAGGGGGCGGGAAACTATGGCTACACCTTC. Its protein product is CASSLKQGAGNYGYTF.